These T cell receptor beta chains were read from a single sample in a study of CDR3 diversity in severe acne. Each CDR3 protein is one row after TCRdb ran MiXCR on the PCR reads. The sample lists about 98,000 distinct CDR3 sequences, 51% occurring once. The sample was blood. These receptors all stem from a male donor with acne. Each CDR3 is given with its conserved first and last residue.

len	j_gene	v_gene	CDR3aa
17	TRBJ2-1	TRBV12-3/TRBV12-4	CASSRAWLAGPYNEQFF
13	TRBJ1-1	TRBV19	CASGTGRNTEAFF
12	TRBJ2-1	TRBV5-1	CASSPQGSEQFF
14	TRBJ2-1	TRBV27	CASSLKGAYNEQFF
15	TRBJ2-7	TRBV20-1	CSANPVGLAGAEQYF
18	NA	TRBV27	CASSLSAGAGGGFDEQFF
12	TRBJ2-4	TRBV5-6	CASASGGGGQYF
13	TRBJ1-2	TRBV6-4	CASSDSDRGGYTF
11	TRBJ1-1	TRBV6-1	CASRGDSEAFF
16	TRBJ2-7	TRBV7-8	CASSPGVWGLGDEQYF
15	TRBJ2-2	TRBV10-3	CAIRTGTTNTGELFF